This TCR beta chain was sequenced during a study of T-cell reconstitution after alpha-beta-depleted transplantation in children (dated by TCRdb to 2016 to 2017). Looking at the study overall: The study quantitatively tracked T-cell immune reconstitution after TCRalphabeta/CD19-depleted allogeneic hematopoietic cell transplantation in children using TCR repertoire profiling. What the authors observed across the whole study: The apparently early recovery of alphabetaT-cell counts about two months after transplant reportedly depended on only several hundred rapidly expanded clones that came from non-depleted graft cells. The high TCRbeta diversity at day 60 in some patients was ascribed to recipient T cells and intrathymic progenitors that had survived conditioning. The frequencies of hyperexpanded clones fell over the following months, and after one year, T-cell counts and TCRbeta diversity were mostly attributed to newly produced T cells.

Library preparation used PCR. The sequencer was an Illumina HiSeq 2500. TCR libraries were prepared with molecular barcoding, using unique molecular identifiers to normalize TCRbeta repertoire quantification. In-frame beta chains were kept once TCRdb had trimmed the public reads at Q25 with fastp and called clones with MiXCR. Rows are unified per CDR3 protein, each entry keeping the most common DNA and genes. This sample gives about 200,000 distinct CDR3 sequences in total; around 7.7% of them show up just once. The ten biggest clones cover approximately 34% of the sample. The sample's treatment or condition label, in plain terms: allogeneic hematopoietic cell transplantation with graft depleted of TCRalphabeta T cells and CD19 B cells. The transplant recipients were children given TCRalphabeta/CD19-depleted allogeneic hematopoietic cell grafts. This clonotype occurred many times. The target of this receptor is not known. There are no base qualities to consult, and no much larger clone falls within one base.

Germline trimming: 3 bases from V, 2 bases from J; junction bases outside gene matches: 4. The CDR3 spans 15 residues, from the cysteine through the phenylalanine. Only CDR3 DNA remains: 45 bases, in frame from the first base. As encoded in the germline V gene (reference sequence), CDR1 is DFQATT while CDR2 is SNEGSKA. The receptor was derived from a male patient between 2 and 10 years old who had a stem cell transplant for acute myeloid leukemia, so the T cells may come from the graft donor. This material consisted of PBMCs, mostly from graft donor cells, taken 360 days after TCRalphabeta/CD19-depleted stem cell transplant. In this chain, TRBV20-1 is recombined with TRBJ2-1; 10 bases in the junction line up with TRBD2. The CDR3 protein: CSASRLAGAYNEQFF. In nucleotide form, the sequence is TGCAGTGCTAGTAGGCTAGCGGGAGCCTACAATGAGCAGTTCTTC.